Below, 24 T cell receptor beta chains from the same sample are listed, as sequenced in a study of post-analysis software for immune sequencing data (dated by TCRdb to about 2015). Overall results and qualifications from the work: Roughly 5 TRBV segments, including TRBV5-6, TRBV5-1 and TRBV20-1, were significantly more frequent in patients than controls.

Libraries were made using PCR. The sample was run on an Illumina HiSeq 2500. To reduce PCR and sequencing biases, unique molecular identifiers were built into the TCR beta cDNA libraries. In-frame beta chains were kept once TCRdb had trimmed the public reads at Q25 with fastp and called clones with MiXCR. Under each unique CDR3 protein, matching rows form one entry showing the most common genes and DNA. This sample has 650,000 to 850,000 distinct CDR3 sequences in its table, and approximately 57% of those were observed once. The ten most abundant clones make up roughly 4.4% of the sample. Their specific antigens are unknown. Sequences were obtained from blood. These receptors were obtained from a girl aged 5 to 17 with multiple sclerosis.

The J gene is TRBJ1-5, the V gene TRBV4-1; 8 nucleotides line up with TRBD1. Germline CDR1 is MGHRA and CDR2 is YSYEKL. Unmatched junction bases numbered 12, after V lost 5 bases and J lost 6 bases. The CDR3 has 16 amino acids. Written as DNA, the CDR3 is TGCGCCAGCAGCTTGGGTGGGCAGGGGGCAGGTCAGCCCCAGCATTTT. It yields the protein CASSLGGQGAGQPQHF.

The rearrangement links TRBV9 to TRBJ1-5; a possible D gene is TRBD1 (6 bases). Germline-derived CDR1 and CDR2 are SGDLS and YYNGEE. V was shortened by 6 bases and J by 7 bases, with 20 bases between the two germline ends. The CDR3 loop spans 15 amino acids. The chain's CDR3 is CASNQGGGLGQPQHF. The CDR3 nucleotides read TGTGCCAGCAACCAAGGGGGGGGGCTGGGGCAGCCCCAGCATTTT.

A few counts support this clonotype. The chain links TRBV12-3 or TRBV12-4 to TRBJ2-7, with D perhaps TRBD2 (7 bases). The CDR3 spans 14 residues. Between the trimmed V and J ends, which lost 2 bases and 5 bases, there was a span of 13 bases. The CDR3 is CASSLRGGTDEQYF. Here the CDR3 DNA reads TGTGCCAGCAGTTTAAGGGGGGGTACAGACGAGCAGTACTTC.

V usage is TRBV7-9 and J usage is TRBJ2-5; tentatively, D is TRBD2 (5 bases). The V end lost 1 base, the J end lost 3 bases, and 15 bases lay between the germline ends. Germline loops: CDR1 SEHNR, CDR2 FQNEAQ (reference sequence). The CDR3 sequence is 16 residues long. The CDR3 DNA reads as TGTGCCAGCAGCTTAGTAACGGGTCGGGGTAAAGAGACCCAGTACTTC. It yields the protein CASSLVTGRGKETQYF.

CDR3 DNA sequence: TGCGCCAGCAGCCAAGAGAAACTAGCGACCGAGCAGTACTTC. Amino acids: CASSQEKLATEQYF. The chain carries TRBV4-1 and TRBJ2-4, with 7 bases that match TRBD2. Near its end, the DNA agrees better with TRBJ2-7, so the J call may be wrong. Germline V gene lookup returns CDR1 MGHRA and CDR2 YSYEKL. This CDR3 region has 14 residues.

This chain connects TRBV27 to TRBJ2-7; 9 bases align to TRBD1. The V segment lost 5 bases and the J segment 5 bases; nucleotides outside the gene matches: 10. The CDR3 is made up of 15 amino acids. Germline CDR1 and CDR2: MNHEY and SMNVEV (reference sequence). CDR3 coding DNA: TGTGCCAGCAGTCCGCTCGGGACAGGGATCGACGAGCAGTACTTC. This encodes CASSPLGTGIDEQYF.

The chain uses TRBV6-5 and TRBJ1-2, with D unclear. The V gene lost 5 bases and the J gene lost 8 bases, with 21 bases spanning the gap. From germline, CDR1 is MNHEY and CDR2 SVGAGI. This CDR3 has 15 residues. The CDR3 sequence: CASSPPGKGLEGYTF. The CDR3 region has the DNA TGTGCCAGCAGTCCCCCGGGGAAAGGCCTGGAGGGCTACACCTTC.

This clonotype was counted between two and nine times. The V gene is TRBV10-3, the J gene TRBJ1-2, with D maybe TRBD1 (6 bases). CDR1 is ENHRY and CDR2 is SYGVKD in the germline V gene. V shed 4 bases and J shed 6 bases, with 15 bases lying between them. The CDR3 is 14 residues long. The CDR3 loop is CAISVLSGEDGYTF. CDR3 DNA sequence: TGTGCCATCAGTGTGCTATCAGGGGAGGATGGCTACACCTTC.

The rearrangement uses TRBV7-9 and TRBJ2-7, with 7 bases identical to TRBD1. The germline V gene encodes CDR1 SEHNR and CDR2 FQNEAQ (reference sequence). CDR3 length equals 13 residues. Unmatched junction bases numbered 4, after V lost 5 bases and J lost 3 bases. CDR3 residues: CASSRWDSYEQYF. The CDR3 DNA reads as TGTGCCAGCAGCCGCTGGGACAGCTACGAGCAGTACTTC.

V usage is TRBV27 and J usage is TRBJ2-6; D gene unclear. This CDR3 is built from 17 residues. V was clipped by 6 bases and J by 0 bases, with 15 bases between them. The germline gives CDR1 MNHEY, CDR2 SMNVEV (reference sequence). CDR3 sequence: CASSPRVVSSGANVLTF. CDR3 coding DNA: TGTGCCAGCAGCCCCCGAGTGGTAAGCTCTGGGGCCAACGTCCTGACTTTC.

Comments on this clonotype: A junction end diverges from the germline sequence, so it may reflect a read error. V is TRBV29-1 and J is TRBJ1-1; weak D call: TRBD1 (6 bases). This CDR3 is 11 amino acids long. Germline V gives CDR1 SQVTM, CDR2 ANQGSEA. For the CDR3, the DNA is TGCGGCGTTCAGGGGTACACTGAAGCTTTCTTT. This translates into CGVQGYTEAFF.

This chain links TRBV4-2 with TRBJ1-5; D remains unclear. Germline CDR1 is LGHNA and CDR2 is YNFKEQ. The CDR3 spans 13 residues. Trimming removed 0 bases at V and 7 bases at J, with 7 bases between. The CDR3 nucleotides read TGTGCCAGCAGCCAAGATACTTTACAGCCCCAGCATTTT. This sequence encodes CASSQDTLQPQHF.

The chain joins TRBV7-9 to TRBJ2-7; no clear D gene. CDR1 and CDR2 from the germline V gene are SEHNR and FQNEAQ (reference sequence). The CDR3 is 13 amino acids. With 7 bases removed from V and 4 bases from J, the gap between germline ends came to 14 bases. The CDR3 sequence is CASTPRADYEQYF. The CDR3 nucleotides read TGTGCCAGCACCCCTAGGGCGGATTACGAGCAGTACTTC.

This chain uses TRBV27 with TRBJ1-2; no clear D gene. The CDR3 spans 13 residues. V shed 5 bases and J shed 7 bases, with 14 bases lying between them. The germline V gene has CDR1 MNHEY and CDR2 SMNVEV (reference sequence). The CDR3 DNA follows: TGTGCCAGCAGTCTCCTGGGCAGCGGTGGCTACACCTTC. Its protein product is CASSLLGSGGYTF.

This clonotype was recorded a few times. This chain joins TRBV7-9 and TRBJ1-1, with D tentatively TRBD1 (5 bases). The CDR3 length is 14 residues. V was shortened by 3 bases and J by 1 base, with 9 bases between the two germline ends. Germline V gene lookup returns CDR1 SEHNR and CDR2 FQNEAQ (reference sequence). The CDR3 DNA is TGTGCCAGCAGCTTTGGGACTTCGAACACTGAAGCTTTCTTT. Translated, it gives CASSFGTSNTEAFF.

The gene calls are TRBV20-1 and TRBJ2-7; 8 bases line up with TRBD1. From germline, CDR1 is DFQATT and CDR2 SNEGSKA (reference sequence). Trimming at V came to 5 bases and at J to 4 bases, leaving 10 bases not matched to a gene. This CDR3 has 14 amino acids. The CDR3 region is CSAYAGGRSYEQYF. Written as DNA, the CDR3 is TGCAGTGCTTACGCAGGGGGCAGGTCGTACGAGCAGTACTTC.

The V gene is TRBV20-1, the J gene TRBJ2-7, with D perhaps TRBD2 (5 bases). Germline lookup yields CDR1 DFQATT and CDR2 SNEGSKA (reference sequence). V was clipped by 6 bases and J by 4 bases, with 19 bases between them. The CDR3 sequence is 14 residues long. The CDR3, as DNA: TGCAGTGCCCTACCACGGTCTAGCAAATACGAGCAGTACTTC. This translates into CSALPRSSKYEQYF.

CDR3 residues: CSANLRGSYEQYF. The CDR3 region has the DNA TGCAGTGCTAATTTGCGGGGATCCTACGAGCAGTACTTC. V is TRBV20-1 and J is TRBJ2-4, with D perhaps TRBD2 (6 bases). Matching the DNA end better, TRBJ2-7 makes the J call doubtful. Germline V gene data show CDR1 as DFQATT and CDR2 as SNEGSKA (reference sequence). The CDR3 runs to 13 residues.

This CDR3 is CASSFNGGPEQYF. CDR3 DNA sequence: TGTGCCAGCAGTTTCAATGGGGGCCCCGAGCAGTACTTC. The rearrangement joins TRBV27 to TRBJ2-7; a weak D match, TRBD1 (6 bases). The CDR3 spans 13 residues. Between the trimmed V and J ends, which lost 3 bases and 6 bases, there was a span of 12 bases. Germline lookup yields CDR1 MNHEY and CDR2 SMNVEV (reference sequence).

CDR3 protein: CASTGLAGGREQFF. CDR3 DNA: TGTGCCAGCACTGGACTAGCGGGAGGCCGTGAGCAGTTCTTC. The gene calls are TRBV27 and TRBJ2-1; 14 bases line up with TRBD2. CDR1 and CDR2 from the germline V gene are MNHEY and SMNVEV (reference sequence). CDR3 length equals 14 residues. Germline trimming cut 7 bases from V and 9 bases from J; bases unmatched to any gene: 5.

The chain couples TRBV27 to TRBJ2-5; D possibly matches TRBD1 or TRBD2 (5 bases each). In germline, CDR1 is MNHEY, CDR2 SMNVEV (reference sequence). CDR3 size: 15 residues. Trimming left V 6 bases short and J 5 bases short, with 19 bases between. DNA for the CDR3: TGTGCCAGCAGCCCCTTCCGGGGCTCCGAGGAGACCCAGTACTTC. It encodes CASSPFRGSEETQYF.

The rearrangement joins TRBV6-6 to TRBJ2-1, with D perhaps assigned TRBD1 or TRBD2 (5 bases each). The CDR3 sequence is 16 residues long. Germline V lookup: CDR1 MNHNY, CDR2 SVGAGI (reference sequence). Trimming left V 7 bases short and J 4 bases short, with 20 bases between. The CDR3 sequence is CASTKGTAGPYNEQFF. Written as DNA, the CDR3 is TGTGCCAGCACCAAGGGGACGGCAGGGCCTTACAATGAGCAGTTCTTC.

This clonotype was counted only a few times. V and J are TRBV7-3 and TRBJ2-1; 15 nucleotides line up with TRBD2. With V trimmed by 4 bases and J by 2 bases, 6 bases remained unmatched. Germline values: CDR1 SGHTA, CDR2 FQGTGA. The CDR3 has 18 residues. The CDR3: CASSSPRTSGGAYNEQFF. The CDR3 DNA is TGTGCCAGCAGCTCTCCGAGGACTAGCGGGGGGGCCTACAATGAGCAGTTCTTC.

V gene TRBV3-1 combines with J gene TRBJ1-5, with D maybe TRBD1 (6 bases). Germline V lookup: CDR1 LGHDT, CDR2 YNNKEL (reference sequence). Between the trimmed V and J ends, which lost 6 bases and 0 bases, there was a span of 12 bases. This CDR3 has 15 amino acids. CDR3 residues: CASSQDSYSNQPQHF. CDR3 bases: TGTGCCAGCAGTCAGGACAGCTATAGCAATCAGCCCCAGCATTTT. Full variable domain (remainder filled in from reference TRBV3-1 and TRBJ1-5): DTAVSQTPKYLVTQMGNDKSIKCEQNLGHDTMYWYKQDSKKFLKIMFSYNNKELIINETVPNRFSPKSPDKAHLNLHINSLELGDSAVYFCASSQDSYSNQPQHFGDGTRLSIL.